This T cell receptor (beta chain) was found in a study of cytomegalovirus exposure and HLA in healthy donors (dated by TCRdb to about 2017). Study-wide context: An earlier analysis of roughly 630 of the donors reported 250 to 350 Gb of sequence data and some 100 million unique TCR beta sequences from about 200 million T cells. Around 320 gigabases of sequencing data and 80 million or so unique TCR sequences were included in an early release covering several hundred HLA-typed donors. The genetic ancestry cluster associated with self-reported Caucasian donors included about four fifths of the 350 to 500 genotyped donors. The study aimed to test whether cataloging public T cell receptors could reveal signatures of past pathogen exposure. The study profiled the T cell repertoires of fewer than 850 subjects by immunosequencing and related them to cytomegalovirus serostatus. A separate validation cohort of about 110 different subjects was used in addition to the 666-subject first cohort. To predict cytomegalovirus infection status, the study combined high-throughput TCR immunosequencing, statistical association of individual TCRs with disease status, and machine learning. In a later analysis, previously published TCR beta repertoires from 600 to 850 donors were re-analyzed and high-resolution HLA genotyping was added so that TCR occurrence patterns could be studied. In the later analysis, no new phenotypic data were used to find candidate immune exposures; instead, reliance was placed on TCR beta sequences and their occurrence across donors. An earlier analysis of around 540 of the donors applied high-throughput TCR beta sequencing to assess whether each TCR beta V gene segment acted as functional or pseudogenic. Donor age, sex, ethnicity and CMV serostatus were collected together with the repertoire data. In a later genetic analysis, genome-wide SNP genotypes for 398 of the 666 donors were used, and that subset was treated as a discovery cohort. Every discovery cohort repertoire had been produced on one sequencing platform. HLA typing included class I and class II loci at four-digit resolution. Typing coverage differed by locus: A, B, C, DRB1 and DQB1 were typed in about 620-640 donors, DQA1 in roughly 500, DPA1 in 600 to 610, and DPB1 in just under 490. Because of strong linkage in the cohort, roughly five DR-DQ haplotypes were treated as single units for association and clustering. Across approximately 400 genotyped donors of the cohort, an average of approximately 240,000 unique TCR beta nucleotide sequences per donor were sequenced, and around 19% of those sequences were non-productive.

The cohort comprised around 690 healthy bone marrow donors. All cohort members were sampled while nominally healthy, although unrecorded immune exposures were likely present. The donor tested CMV seronegative, placing the donor among the 350 to 400 seronegative members of the cohort. Every donor gave a peripheral blood sample, and the peripheral blood mononuclear cells from that sample were used for TCR beta sequencing. The Qiagen DNeasy Blood Extraction Kit was used to extract genomic DNA from the blood cell samples. Broad study findings and their caveats: A further reported finding was that TCR beta sequences accurately predicted the HLA-A and HLA-B alleles for most subjects in the first cohort. In a later analysis, TCR association rates were found to vary across HLA loci, with the most associated TCRs seen for DRB1 alleles and the fewest for HLA-C alleles. According to a later genetic analysis, donors in an Asian-associated ancestry cluster had fewer N-insertions in productive TCRs than the approximately 650-donor mean. Sequencing depth was assumed to be roughly uniform across donors in the presence/absence analyses, though that assumption may not hold. The authors suggested that the approach could potentially be extended to other disease states and immunological phenotypes. In an earlier analysis of about 600 of the donors, most TCR beta V segments appeared in productive rearrangements about 87% or about 30% of the time, broadly matching IMGT annotations. Because the 87-base-pair reads could not distinguish some IMGT-functional V segments, including TRBV6-2 and TRBV6-3, those segments were excluded. At a false discovery rate of 0.05, a later analysis linked some 17,000 TCR beta sequences to specific HLA alleles. The classifier was reported to diagnose cytomegalovirus status with high specificity and sensitivity in both the original and validation cohorts. Compared with equally common non-associated chains, HLA-associated TCR beta chains in a later analysis were more clonally expanded and had lower generation probabilities. For the cohort, immune exposure information was limited to CMV serostatus. Because HLA typing was missing for some donors at each locus, association tests included only the typed subset. A few of the identified cytomegalovirus-associated TCR beta chains were confirmed in vitro to be specific for cytomegalovirus antigens. Most TCR sequences were observed very rarely across donors, whereas some public TCRs were present in many individuals. The sequencing pipeline was judged likely to have produced a cluster of highly shared sequence variants as a technical artifact. A total of about 150 TCR beta chains were listed by the study as associated with cytomegalovirus. This cohort had only TCR beta chains sequenced, and the lack of alpha or paired-chain data limited which features could be detected. Linkage disequilibrium might explain the correlated functional status among segregating V segments, but an unknown experimental factor could not be ruled out. According to a later analysis, most CMV-associated TCR beta chains appeared to be HLA-restricted, and the HLA associations seemed to be driven largely by CMV exposure. Strong co-occurrence of HLA alleles, especially DR and DQ, made assigning TCR associations to individual alleles difficult. An association between a missense DCLRE1C variant and V-gene and J-gene trimming of TCR beta chains was found in a later genetic analysis and replicated in an independent cohort. According to a later analysis, parvovirus B19, influenza, CMV and Epstein-Barr virus appeared linked to several top co-occurrence clusters. The earlier analysis of 587 of the donors excluded fewer than 20 rarely observed V segments, including chromosome 9 orphons, because counts were too low.

The junction carries 13 bases between V and J, which are trimmed by 5 bases and 0 bases respectively. CDR1 SGHVS and CDR2 FQNEAQ are derived from the germline V gene. The CDR3, from cysteine to phenylalanine, totals 15 residues. The retained sequence is limited to the CDR3, 45 bases, with the frame set at the first base. About this clone itself: The specificity of this receptor is unknown. No base qualities exist here, and no much larger clone lies one base off it.

The protocol used for the library was the immunoSEQ multiplex PCR assay. For the multiplex PCR, a mixture combining 60 forward primers for TCR Vbeta segments and 13 reverse primers for TCR Jbeta segments was used. Amplification of the CDR3 region of rearranged TCR beta genes was performed with a multiplex PCR assay on genomic DNA. The Illumina HiSeq System was used to sequence the amplified TCR beta libraries as 87-base-pair reads. Per the authors' processing: Across the roughly 600 repertoires, a later analysis counted some 80 million unique TCR beta chains, roughly 11 million of which were shared by at least two donors. Raw reads were error-corrected and collapsed into unique sequences by a nearest-neighbor algorithm in which closely related sequences were merged to remove PCR and sequencing errors. V, D and J gene segments were assigned by aligning CDR3 sequences to IMGT reference sequences. Each retained sequence needed at least a six-nucleotide match to both a V gene segment and a J gene segment. A rearrangement was called productive if the CDR3 had no stop codons and remained in frame with V and J, and every other rearrangement was called non-productive. CDR3 was defined by IMGT convention, running from the second conserved V-encoded cysteine to the conserved J-encoded phenylalanine. The earlier analysis of a few hundred of the donors excluded any sequence lacking an unambiguous match to a single V gene segment. An earlier analysis of 587 of the donors called V segments functional above 56.7% productive rearrangements and segregating when the between-donor standard deviation exceeded 5%. A statistical classification framework was developed to diagnose cytomegalovirus status using the catalog of TCR beta chain sequences. In a later analysis, TCR nucleotide sequences were compared against IMGT/GENE-DB human TR gene sequences so that V and J genes could be assigned. In a later analysis, CDR3 sequences and most-parsimonious VDJ recombination scenarios were assigned using the TCRdist pipeline. In a later analysis, every TCR beta chain was defined by the combination of its CDR3 amino acid sequence and its V-gene family, and reads without a unique V-gene family were dropped. A later analysis removed 500 to 650 highly shared, low-generation-probability nucleotide sequences to deal with suspected cross-contamination and a sequencing artifact. In a later analysis, a clonal expansion index for each public chain was calculated from normalized within-repertoire ranks of inferred template counts. In a later analysis, generation probabilities were computed with a VDJ recombination model fitted to out-of-frame rearrangements, and the resulting probabilities were checked against IGoR. Hypergeometric tests were used in a later analysis to score TCR-TCR, TCR-HLA and TCR-CMV co-occurrence, with a repertoire-size bias correction applied to the TCR pairs. False discovery rates were estimated in a later analysis by permuting HLA or CMV assignments 20 times. In a later analysis, co-occurring TCRs were grouped with DBSCAN, and TCRdist sequence similarity was added when clustering was performed within HLA-allele-positive subsets. Repertoires with fewer than 30,000 or more than 120,000 public chains, plus five repertoires with anomalous nucleotide sharing, were excluded from co-occurrence clustering. TCRdb mirrors the immuneACCESS table, restricted to in-frame sequences. Some clones are absent from its copies; in checked studies, under half trace to an unresolved V gene, and the reason for the others is unknown. V, J and clone size reflect that table, while D and trimming were determined from the DNA. The sample includes fewer than 200,000 clones, with around four fifths observed a single time. The ten most abundant clones make up roughly 2% of the sample.

The TCR comes from a female donor in good health and CMV-seronegative. The chain uses TRBV7-8 and TRBJ1-1; the D gene is perhaps TRBD1, on 6 matching bases. Sequenced sample: PBMCs. The CDR3 reads as follows: CASSLGQIMNTEAFF. The DNA sequence reads TGTGCCAGCAGCCTAGGACAGATCATGAACACTGAAGCTTTCTTT.